The 3 T cell receptor beta chains below come from one sample, sequenced in a study of blood T cell repertoires in COVID-19. Sequenced by immunoSEQ multiplex PCR; TCRdb stores in-frame clones only, minus some. The repertoire holds 100,000 to 150,000 clones, with 70% to 90% as singletons. The material sequenced was peripheral blood. The receptors shown here come from a woman of 80 years or more with acute or convalescent COVID-19.

CDR3 protein: CASSPPPLAGGTDTQYF. DNA for the CDR3: TGTGCCAGCAGCCCTCCCCCGCTAGCGGGGGGCACAGATACGCAGTATTTT. The chain uses TRBV5-4 and TRBJ2-3, with TRBD2 identical over 10 bases. J lost 1 base, V lost 4 bases, and 9 bases had no gene match. The CDR3 length is 17 residues. Germline V CDR1 and CDR2: SGHNT, YYREEE (reference sequence). The full variable domain, with the rest looked up from reference TRBV5-4 and TRBJ2-3, is ETGVTQSPTHLIKTRGQQVTLRCSSQSGHNTVSWYQQALGQGPQFIFQYYREEENGRGNFPPRFSGLQFPNYSSELNVNALELDDSALYLCASSPPPLAGGTDTQYFGPGTRLTVL.

V and J are TRBV12-3 or TRBV12-4 and TRBJ1-2, with D unclear. The CDR3 contains 13 residues. The ends were cut back, 3 bases at V and 3 bases at J, with 8 bases in the middle. CDR3 coding DNA: TGTGCCAGCAGTTTGAGAGTTGACTATGGCTACACCTTC. Encoded protein: CASSLRVDYGYTF.

J is TRBJ1-2 and V is TRBV7-8, with D possibly TRBD1 on 6 matching bases. The germline V gene has CDR1 SGHVS and CDR2 FQNEAQ. The V end lost 5 bases, the J end lost 2 bases, and 9 bases lay between the germline ends. This CDR3 is built from 13 residues. CDR3 residues: CASSRDKNYGYTF. The DNA for the CDR3 is TGTGCCAGCAGCCGGGACAAGAACTATGGCTACACCTTC.